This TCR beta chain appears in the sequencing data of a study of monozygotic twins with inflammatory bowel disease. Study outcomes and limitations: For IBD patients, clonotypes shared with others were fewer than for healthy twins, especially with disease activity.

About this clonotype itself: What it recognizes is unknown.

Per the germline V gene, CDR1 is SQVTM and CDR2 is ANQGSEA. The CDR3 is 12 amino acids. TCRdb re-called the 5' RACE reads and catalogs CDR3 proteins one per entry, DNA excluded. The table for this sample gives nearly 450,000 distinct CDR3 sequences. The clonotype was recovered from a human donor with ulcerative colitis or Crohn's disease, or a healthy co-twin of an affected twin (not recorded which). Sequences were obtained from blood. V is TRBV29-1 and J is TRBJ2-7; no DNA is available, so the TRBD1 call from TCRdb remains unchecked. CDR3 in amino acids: CSVKQGIFEQYF.